One and the same sample provided the 29 T cell receptor beta chains below, sequenced in a study of blood T cell repertoires in COVID-19. TCRdb's table, derived via immunoSEQ multiplex PCR, lists solely in-frame clones and lacks some. This sample carries 95,000 to 150,000 clones, 82% of them seen once, and the ten largest clones take approximately 4.9%. The sample was peripheral blood. These receptors originate from a woman in her sixties or seventies with acute or convalescent COVID-19.

J is TRBJ1-6 and V is TRBV25-1; tentative D call: TRBD1 (6 bases). Trimming left V 7 bases short and J 7 bases short, with 11 bases between. Germline assignment: CDR1 MGHDK and CDR2 SYGVNS. The CDR3 runs to 13 residues. This CDR3 reads CASTRGVNSPLHF. Here the CDR3 DNA reads TGTGCCAGCACCAGGGGAGTGAATTCACCCCTCCACTTT.

This clone was counted a few times. The V gene is TRBV4-3, the J gene TRBJ1-4; the D gene is possibly TRBD1 (5 bases). Germline CDR1 reads LGHNA; CDR2 reads YSLEER. This CDR3 has 16 residues. V was trimmed by 4 bases and J by 0 bases, leaving 12 bases between them. The CDR3 sequence is CASSPRGFATNEKLFF. The CDR3 nucleotides are TGCGCCAGCAGCCCCCGGGGGTTTGCAACTAATGAAAAACTGTTTTTT.

The V gene is TRBV18, the J gene TRBJ1-2; D perhaps matches TRBD1 (5 bases). Trimming removed 2 bases at V and 2 bases at J, with 12 bases between. CDR3 length: 15 residues. In germline, CDR1 is KGHSH, CDR2 LQKENI. The CDR3 bases are TGTGCCAGCTCACCAGGGGCGCAACCCAACTATGGCTACACCTTC. It codes for CASSPGAQPNYGYTF.

The table lists this clone with many counts. This chain uses TRBV4-2 with TRBJ1-2; TRBD1 aligns across 7 bases. Germline V lookup: CDR1 LGHNA, CDR2 YNFKEQ. The CDR3 spans 14 residues. The J segment lost 4 bases and the V segment lost 0 bases, leaving 2 bases of the junction unmatched. Written as DNA, the CDR3 is TGTGCCAGCAGCCAAGATCCAGGGGGCTATGGCTACACCTTC. This translates into CASSQDPGGYGYTF.

The chain is built from TRBV2 and TRBJ2-5; weak D call: TRBD2 (6 bases). V lost 8 bases and J 3 bases, leaving 10 bases between the germline ends. Germline CDR1 reads SNHLY; CDR2 reads FYNNEI. This CDR3 is 12 amino acids long. The CDR3 bases are TGTGCCAGCTCCGGGGGAAAAGAGACCCAGTACTTC. It codes for CASSGGKETQYF.

V usage is TRBV29-1 and J usage is TRBJ2-3; a weak D match, TRBD1 (5 bases). Germline CDR1 is SQVTM and CDR2 is ANQGSEA. The CDR3 is 13 amino acids. V lost 5 bases, J lost 4 bases, and 13 bases lay in between. The CDR3: CSVLGVPPDTQYF. CDR3 in DNA: TGCAGCGTTCTAGGGGTCCCCCCAGATACGCAGTATTTT.

The rearrangement uses TRBV19 and TRBJ1-5, with D possibly TRBD1 on 5 matching bases. V dropped 3 bases and J dropped 2 bases, with 17 bases sitting between them. CDR1 is LNHDA and CDR2 is SQIVND in the germline V gene (reference sequence). The CDR3 is made up of 17 amino acids. The CDR3 protein is CASSMKGQGTGNQPQHF. DNA for the CDR3: TGTGCCAGTAGTATGAAAGGGCAGGGAACCGGCAATCAGCCCCAGCATTTT.

For the CDR3, the DNA is TGTGCCAGCAGCCAACCGGGGGAGACCCAGTACTTC. Amino acids: CASSQPGETQYF. The V and J genes are TRBV7-8 and TRBJ2-5, with D perhaps matching TRBD2 (5 bases). CDR1 is SGHVS and CDR2 is FQNEAQ in the germline V gene. Trimming removed 5 bases at V and 5 bases at J, with 9 bases between. CDR3 size: 12 residues. The whole variable domain, filled in from reference TRBV7-8 and TRBJ2-5, reads GAGVSQSPRYKVAKRGQDVALRCDPISGHVSLFWYQQALGQGPEFLTYFQNEAQLDKSGLPSDRFFAERPEGSVSTLKIQRTQQEDSAVYLCASSQPGETQYFGPGTRLLVL.

The J gene is TRBJ1-4, the V gene TRBV27; D ambiguous. The V and J ends lost 4 bases and 2 bases respectively, with 8 bases between them. This CDR3 is built from 14 residues. The V gene's germline CDR1 is MNHEY and CDR2 SMNVEV (reference sequence). CDR3 DNA sequence: TGTGCCAGCAGTTCCCCTCGGACTAATGAAAAACTGTTTTTT. Encoded protein: CASSSPRTNEKLFF.

This clone appeared a single time. V is TRBV11-2 and J is TRBJ1-1; D not resolved. Deletions cut 1 base from V and 1 base from J, with 7 bases between. The CDR3 is made up of 14 amino acids. CDR1 is SGHAT, CDR2 FQNNGV, per germline. The CDR3 reads CASSLGSTNTEAFF. The CDR3 nucleotides read TGTGCCAGCAGCTTAGGCAGTACGAACACTGAAGCTTTCTTT.

The rearrangement joins TRBV5-4 to TRBJ2-2, with 7 bases that match TRBD1. V dropped 4 bases and J dropped 2; count of bases not matched to a gene: 5. Germline CDR1 and CDR2: SGHNT and YYREEE (reference sequence). The CDR3 sequence is 15 residues long. The chain's CDR3 is CASSPDRINTGELFF. CDR3 sequence (DNA): TGTGCCAGCAGCCCGGACAGGATCAACACCGGGGAGCTGTTTTTT.

CDR3 sequence: CASSTTRTGGQPQHF. The CDR3 nucleotides read TGTGCCAGTAGTACGACCCGGACAGGGGGTCAGCCCCAGCATTTT. This sequence joins TRBV19 and TRBJ1-5; TRBD1 aligns across 10 bases. V lost 4 bases, J lost 6 bases, and 6 bases stayed unmatched. This CDR3 is built from 15 residues. Germline V gene data show CDR1 as LNHDA and CDR2 as SQIVND (reference sequence). The variable domain in full, with the rest retrieved from reference TRBV19 and TRBJ1-5, is DGGITQSPKYLFRKEGQNVTLSCEQNLNHDAMYWYRQDPGQGLRLIYYSQIVNDFQKGDIAEGYSVSREKKESFPLTVTSAQKNPTAFYLCASSTTRTGGQPQHFGDGTRLSIL.

This clone was picked up one time. The rearrangement links TRBV9 to TRBJ2-1; 7 positions match TRBD2. The V segment lost 0 bases and the J segment 2 bases; nucleotides outside the gene matches: 5. The CDR3 has 16 residues. Germline CDR1 is SGDLS and CDR2 is YYNGEE. The CDR3 reads CASSVGVRGTYNEQFF. The DNA for the CDR3 is TGTGCCAGCAGCGTAGGCGTGCGGGGGACCTACAATGAGCAGTTCTTC.

This rearrangement joins TRBV5-5 to TRBJ1-1; D gene ambiguous. Germline V lookup: CDR1 SGHKS, CDR2 YYEKEE (reference sequence). CDR3 length: 14 amino acids. Trimming removed 0 bases from V and 5 bases from J, with 11 bases in between. CDR3 nucleotide sequence: TGTGCCAGCAGCTTGGAAGGGAGATGGACTGAAGCTTTCTTT. This gives the protein CASSLEGRWTEAFF.

The rearrangement joins TRBV5-5 to TRBJ2-5; 11 bases fit TRBD2. The V gene end was trimmed by 0 bases and the J gene end by 5 bases; junction bases not matched to a gene: 9. The CDR3 sequence is 17 residues long. The germline V gene encodes CDR1 SGHKS and CDR2 YYEKEE (reference sequence). The CDR3 loop reads CASSLGVSGGALETQYF. The DNA of the CDR3 is TGTGCCAGCAGCTTGGGAGTTAGCGGGGGGGCCCTGGAGACCCAGTACTTC.

This clone was seen only a few times. The chain uses TRBV7-9 and TRBJ1-4; TRBD1 might be the D (5 bases). CDR3 length equals 15 residues. Deletions cut 1 base from V and 4 bases from J, with 10 bases between. CDR1 and CDR2 from the germline V gene are SEHNR and FQNEAQ (reference sequence). In nucleotides, the CDR3 is TGTGCCAGCAGCTTAGTGTTAGGGGATAATGAAAAACTGTTTTTT. Translating it yields CASSLVLGDNEKLFF.

The chain carries TRBV18 and TRBJ1-2, with 7 nucleotides matching TRBD1. This CDR3 has 17 residues. J lost 0 bases, V lost 5 bases, and 12 bases had no gene match. Germline CDR1 reads KGHSH; CDR2 reads LQKENI. As DNA, the CDR3 is TGTGCCAGCTCAACCCTTACAGGGGCCTTAGCTAACTATGGCTACACCTTC. Amino acid sequence: CASSTLTGALANYGYTF.

This CDR3 reads CASSQIQANTEAFF. As DNA, the CDR3 is TGCGCCAGCAGCCAGATTCAGGCCAACACTGAAGCTTTCTTT. The chain carries TRBV4-3 and TRBJ1-1; D is ambiguous. Germline values: CDR1 LGHNA, CDR2 YSLEER. Deletions cut 3 bases from V and 2 bases from J, with 10 bases between. CDR3 length: 14 residues.

V gene TRBV6-2 or TRBV6-3 combines with J gene TRBJ2-7; 8 bases are a match to TRBD1. Looked up from germline, CDR1 is MNHEY and CDR2 is SVGEGT. CDR3 length: 14 amino acids. The trim removed 6 bases at V and 4 bases at J, leaving 8 bases unmatched. CDR3 residues: CASSGQGSWYEQYF. As DNA, the CDR3 is TGTGCCAGCAGCGGACAGGGAAGTTGGTACGAGCAGTACTTC.

The V gene is TRBV19, the J gene TRBJ1-2, with 12 positions matching TRBD1. V shed 5 bases and J 4 bases; nucleotides not matched to a gene: 14. CDR3 length: 18 residues. The germline V gene has CDR1 LNHDA and CDR2 SQIVND (reference sequence). The CDR3 sequence: CASSSRARPGQGAYGYTF. DNA for the CDR3: TGTGCCAGTAGTTCACGAGCGAGACCGGGACAGGGGGCCTATGGCTACACCTTC.

The chain links TRBV18 to TRBJ2-3, with 10 bases aligning to TRBD1. This CDR3 region has 15 residues. Per the germline V gene, CDR1 is KGHSH and CDR2 is LQKENI. V gave up 4 bases and J gave up 0 bases; unmatched junction bases: 1. CDR3 nucleotides: TGTGCCAGCTCACGGGACAGGGGTAGCACAGATACGCAGTATTTT. Amino acids: CASSRDRGSTDTQYF.

The chain recombines TRBV6-6 with TRBJ2-2; 7 bases align to TRBD1. With 6 bases clipped from V and 4 bases from J, the junction kept 5 bases outside the gene matches. CDR3 length: 14 amino acids. Germline V gene sequence: CDR1 MNHNY, CDR2 SVGAGI (reference sequence). The CDR3 DNA follows: TGTGCCAGCAGGCTGACAGGGACCACCGGGGAGCTGTTTTTT. Amino acids: CASRLTGTTGELFF.

This sequence joins TRBV18 and TRBJ1-6; D may be TRBD1 (5 bases). The CDR3 runs 15 residues. Germline V CDR1 and CDR2: KGHSH, LQKENI. The ends were cut back, 2 bases at V and 2 bases at J, with 7 bases in the middle. The CDR3 region is CASSPSDTYNSPLHF. CDR3 coding DNA: TGTGCCAGCTCACCATCGGACACCTATAATTCACCCCTCCACTTT.

V usage is TRBV3-1 (or the pseudogene TRBV3-2) and J usage is TRBJ1-2; perhaps TRBD1 as D (5 bases). There are 15 residues in the CDR3. Trimming cost V 4 bases and J 4 bases, with 16 bases left between them. Germline CDR1 LGHDT, CDR2 YNNKEL (reference sequence). This CDR3 reads CASSLTVQGVYGYTF. The CDR3 DNA reads TGTGCCAGCAGCCTCACTGTCCAAGGGGTCTATGGCTACACCTTC.

The V gene is TRBV9, the J gene TRBJ2-3; D gene uncertain. The CDR3 is made up of 16 amino acids. CDR1 is SGDLS, CDR2 YYNGEE, per germline. V was clipped by 0 bases and J by 0 bases, with 11 bases between them. The CDR3 reads CASSVGVAASTDTQYF. The DNA for the CDR3 is TGTGCCAGCAGCGTAGGGGTGGCGGCTAGCACAGATACGCAGTATTTT.

The chain links TRBV3-1 (or the pseudogene TRBV3-2) to TRBJ1-2, with D possibly being TRBD1 (5 bases). With 5 bases removed from V and 7 bases from J, the gap between germline ends came to 14 bases. The length of the CDR3 is 13 residues. CDR1 and CDR2 from the germline V gene are LGHDT and YNNKEL (reference sequence). CDR3 protein: CASSKDTFGGYTF. The CDR3 coding sequence is TGTGCCAGCAGCAAGGACACTTTTGGTGGCTACACCTTC.

CDR3 region: CASSLDGQGVYGYTF. The CDR3 nucleotides read TGCGCCAGCAGCTTGGACGGACAGGGGGTTTATGGCTACACCTTC. The rearrangement links TRBV5-1 to TRBJ1-2; TRBD1 matches 10 bases. V lost 0 bases to trimming and J lost 5 bases; unmatched junction nucleotides: 4. Germline loops: CDR1 SGHRS, CDR2 YFSETQ. The CDR3 spans 15 residues.

In its sample, this clone was seen a few times. This chain uses TRBV7-2 with TRBJ1-1, with D tentatively TRBD1 (5 bases). CDR1 is SGHTA, CDR2 FQGNSA, per germline. Trimming pared 1 base from V and 9 bases from J, leaving 18 bases between. The CDR3 is 15 residues long. The CDR3 DNA reads as TGTGCCAGCAGCTTAGTATGGGGGGGAGCCGTACAAGCTTTCTTT. Protein sequence: CASSLVWGGAVQAFF.

V gene TRBV10-3 combines with J gene TRBJ2-3; perhaps TRBD1 as D (7 bases). This CDR3 spans 11 amino acids. The ends were cut back, 9 bases at V and 6 bases at J, with 10 bases in the middle. Germline CDR1 and CDR2: ENHRY and SYGVKD. The CDR3 nucleotides are TGTGCCATTTCAGGGGGGGATACGCAGTATTTT. Its translation is CAISGGDTQYF.